This record concerns one T cell receptor beta chain sequence. Germline loops: CDR1 KGHSH, CDR2 LQKENI. This CDR3 spans 15 amino acids. V shed 4 bases, J shed 9 bases, and the junction held 6 bases outside the gene matches. This specimen comes from a study of blood T cell repertoires in COVID-19. Study-wide context: T cells, B-cell-depleted T cells, or PBMCs supplied cDNA or gDNA.

Everyone who took part was roughly 18 to 89 years old, and they came from about 23 US areas. How the authors handled the data: Amplification with reference gene primers provided the estimates of nucleated cell counts. TCRdb's table, derived via immunoSEQ multiplex PCR, lists solely in-frame clones and lacks some. The V and J calls and the clone size are those of that table, but D and trimming were determined from the DNA. The repertoire includes 350,000 to 400,000 clones, approximately 89% of them detected once, and about 0.83% sits in the top ten. The rearrangement joins TRBV18 to TRBJ1-6, with 10 positions matching TRBD1. Specimen: PBMCs or T cells enriched from blood (not recorded which). The receptor's source is a woman in her thirties or forties who had been exposed to COVID-19. DNA of the CDR3: TGTGCCAGCTCACAGGACAGGGGGACAGTTTCACCCCTCCACTTT. As protein: CASSQDRGTVSPLHF.